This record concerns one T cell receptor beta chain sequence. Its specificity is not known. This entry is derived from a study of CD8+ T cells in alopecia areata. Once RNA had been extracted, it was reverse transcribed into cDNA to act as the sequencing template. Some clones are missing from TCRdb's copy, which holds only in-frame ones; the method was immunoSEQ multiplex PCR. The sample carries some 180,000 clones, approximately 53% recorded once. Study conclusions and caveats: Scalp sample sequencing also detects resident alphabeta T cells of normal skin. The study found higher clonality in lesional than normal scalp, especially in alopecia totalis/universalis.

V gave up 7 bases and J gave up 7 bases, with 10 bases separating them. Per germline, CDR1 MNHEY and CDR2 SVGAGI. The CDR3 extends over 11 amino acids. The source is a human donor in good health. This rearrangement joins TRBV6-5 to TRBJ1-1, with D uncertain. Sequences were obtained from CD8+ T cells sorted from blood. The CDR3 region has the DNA TGTGCCAGCACGTCAGCCCTTGAAGCTTTCTTT. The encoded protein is CASTSALEAFF.